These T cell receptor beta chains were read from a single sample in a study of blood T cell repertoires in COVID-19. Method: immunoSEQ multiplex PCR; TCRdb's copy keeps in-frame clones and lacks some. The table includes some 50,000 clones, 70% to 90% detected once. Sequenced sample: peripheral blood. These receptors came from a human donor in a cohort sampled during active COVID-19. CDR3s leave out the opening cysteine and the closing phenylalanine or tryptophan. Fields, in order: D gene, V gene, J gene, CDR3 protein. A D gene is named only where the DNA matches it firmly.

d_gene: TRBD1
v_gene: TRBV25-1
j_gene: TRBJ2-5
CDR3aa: ASSPLGQAQETQY

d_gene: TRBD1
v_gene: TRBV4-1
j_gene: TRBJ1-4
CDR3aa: ASSQPGQGGKLF

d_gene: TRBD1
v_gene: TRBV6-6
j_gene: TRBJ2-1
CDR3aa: ASKDRADYNEQF

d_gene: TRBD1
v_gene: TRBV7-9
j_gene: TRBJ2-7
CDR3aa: ASSRDRLYEQY

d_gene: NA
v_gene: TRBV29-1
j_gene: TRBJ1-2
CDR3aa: SVPDYGYT

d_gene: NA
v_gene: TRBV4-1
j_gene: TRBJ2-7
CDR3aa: ASSPLGTSYEQY

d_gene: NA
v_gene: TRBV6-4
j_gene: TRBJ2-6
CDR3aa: ASSPGDSSGANVLT

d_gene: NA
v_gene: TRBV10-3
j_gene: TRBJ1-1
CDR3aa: AIRAGILAKEAF

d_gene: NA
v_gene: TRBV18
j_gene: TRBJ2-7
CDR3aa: ASSPTGEHEQY

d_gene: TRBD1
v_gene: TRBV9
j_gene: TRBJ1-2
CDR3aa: ASSAGQEGYGYT